The clone carrying this TCR beta chain appeared a few times. What was amplified from RNA transcripts were TCR beta CDR3 regions. The primer set for the first-round RT-PCR of the TCR CDR3 was HTBI. TCRdb processed the multiplex PCR reads anew with MiXCR; each CDR3 protein has one entry. The sample has 330,000 or so distinct CDR3 sequences, 15% to 20% seen once; the top ten hold around 15%. This sample is drawn from a study of T cells in Graves' hyperthyroidism and ophthalmopathy. Germline V CDR1 and CDR2: MDHEN, SYDVKM. With 7 bases removed from V and 4 bases from J, the gap between germline ends came to 22 bases. The CDR3 covers 16 residues.

The chain joins TRBV28 to TRBJ2-5; D might be TRBD1 or TRBD2, each matching 5 bases. This sequence originates from a woman in her 40s with Graves' ophthalmopathy. Material for sequencing was blood. The CDR3 loop reads CASNSKGQGDLETQYF. CDR3 sequence (DNA): TGTGCCAGCAACAGTAAAGGGCAGGGAGACTTAGAGACCCAGTACTTC.